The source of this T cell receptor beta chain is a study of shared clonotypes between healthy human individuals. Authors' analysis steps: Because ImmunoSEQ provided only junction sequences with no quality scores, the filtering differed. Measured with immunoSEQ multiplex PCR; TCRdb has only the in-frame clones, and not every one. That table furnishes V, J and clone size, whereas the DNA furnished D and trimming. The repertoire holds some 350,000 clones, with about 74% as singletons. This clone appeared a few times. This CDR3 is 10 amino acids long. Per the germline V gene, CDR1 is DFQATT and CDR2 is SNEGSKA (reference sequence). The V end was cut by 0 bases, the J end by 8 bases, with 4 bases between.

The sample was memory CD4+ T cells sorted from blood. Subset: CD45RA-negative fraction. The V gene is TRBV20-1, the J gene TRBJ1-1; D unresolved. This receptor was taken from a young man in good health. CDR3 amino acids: CSAREQEAFF. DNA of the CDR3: TGCAGTGCTAGAGAACAGGAAGCTTTCTTT.